This T cell receptor (beta chain) was captured in a study of cytomegalovirus exposure and HLA in healthy donors. Study details: HLA-typed donors contributed approximately 86 million unique TCRs, which were held in an early data release.

PCR used 60 Vbeta primers and 13 Jbeta primers. TCRdb's table, derived via immunoSEQ multiplex PCR, lists solely in-frame clones and lacks some. The sample data list about 140,000 clones. Comment on this clone: Its antigen remains unknown. This sample includes further DNA sequences coding for the same CDR3.

General observations from the study: A previous analysis found most TCR beta V segments productive roughly 87% or roughly 30% of the time. The classifier was said to identify cytomegalovirus status with high specificity and sensitivity.

Unrecorded immune exposure was likely among donors, who were nominally healthy when sampled. CDR3 length: 15 residues. Germline V gene lookup returns CDR1 MNHEY and CDR2 SVGAGI. Trimming took 2 bases from V and 5 from J, leaving 13 bases between them. The genes are TRBV6-5 and TRBJ1-5, with TRBD1 as a possible D gene (6 bases). Sequences were obtained from PBMCs. This TCR derives from a man aged 35-49 years in good health and CMV-seronegative. The CDR3 is CASSYRGGGDQPQHF. In DNA, the CDR3 is TGTGCCAGCAGTTACCGAGGGGGGGGCGATCAGCCCCAGCATTTT.